A selection of T cell receptor beta chains follows, all from one sample in a study of T-cell reconstitution after alpha-beta-depleted transplantation in children. TCRdb fed the PCR reads into MiXCR, producing one record per CDR3 protein. The sample has about a million distinct CDR3 sequences; 25% to 30% are singletons. The starting material was PBMCs, mostly from graft donor cells, obtained 360 days after TCRalphabeta/CD19-depleted stem cell transplant. All receptors come from a boy under three years old who had a stem cell transplant for SCID, so the T cells may come from the graft donor. Both conserved end residues are part of each CDR3. The D gene is left open where the match is weak. Clone size is given for some rows only: seen once, a few or many times, or a class if the clone is expanded.

>NA|NA|TRBV6-5|TRBJ2-5
TGTGCCAGCAGTTACTTCGGGGGACACCAAGAGACCCAGTACTTC
CASSYFGGHQETQYF
>NA|NA|TRBV9|TRBJ2-1
TGTGCCAGCAGCGTAGTTCCCTGGGCTCGCAATGAGCAGTTCTTC
CASSVVPWARNEQFF
>few|NA|TRBV15|TRBJ1-6
TGTGCCACCAGCAGAGCCCGGGACAATGTATCACCCCTCCACTTT
CATSRARDNVSPLHF
>few|NA|TRBV29-1|TRBJ2-7
TGCAGCGTTGAAGATAAACAGACCTACGAGCAGTACTTC
CSVEDKQTYEQYF
>NA|NA|TRBV20-1|TRBJ1-1
TGCAGTGCTAGGGAGTTGGATAGAAACACTGAAGCTTTCTTT
CSARELDRNTEAFF
>few|TRBD2|TRBV24-1|TRBJ2-1
TGTGCCACCTACCTGGAGCATTATGGACTAGCTCGGGATGAGCAGTTCTTC
CATYLEHYGLARDEQFF
>NA|NA|TRBV7-2|TRBJ1-1
TGTGTCACCAGACTTCAGAACACTGAAGCTTTCTTT
CVTRLQNTEAFF
>NA|NA|TRBV5-1|TRBJ2-5
TGCGCCAGCAGCTTCAGGCAATGGGAGACCCAGTACTTC
CASSFRQWETQYF
>NA|NA|TRBV9|TRBJ1-3
TGTGCCAGCAGCGTAGGAGGAGGTCCTGGAAACACCATATATTTT
CASSVGGGPGNTIYF
>NA|NA|TRBV2|TRBJ1-4
TGTGCCAGCTGCGTAACGGGCTTTGAAAAACTGTTTTTT
CASCVTGFEKLFF
>NA|TRBD1|TRBV5-1|TRBJ2-1
TGCGCCAGCAGCTTGCCCAAAGGGACAGGGAATGAGCAGTTCTTC
CASSLPKGTGNEQFF
>few|TRBD1|TRBV7-9|TRBJ1-1
TGTGCCAGCAGCTTAGACAGACAGGGGAACACTGAAGCTTTCTTT
CASSLDRQGNTEAFF
>NA|NA|TRBV4-2|TRBJ2-1
TGTGCCAGCAGCCAAGATGCAGTCGGCCCCTTTAGTGAGCAGTTCTTC
CASSQDAVGPFSEQFF
>NA|TRBD1|TRBV12-3/TRBV12-4|TRBJ2-6
TGTGCCAGCAGCGGGACAGGCGAATACTCTGGGGCCAACGTCCTGACTTTC
CASSGTGEYSGANVLTF
>NA|NA|TRBV9|TRBJ2-1
TGTGCCAGCAGCGTAGCACCGTTAGGACAGATGGTATACAATGAGCAGTTCTTC
CASSVAPLGQMVYNEQFF
>NA|NA|TRBV29-1|TRBJ2-5
TGCAGCGTTAAAGGTTCCCAGGGTAGAGGGAGAGAGACCCAGTACTTC
CSVKGSQGRGRETQYF
>NA|NA|TRBV18|TRBJ1-5
TGTGCCAGCTCACTAGCCGGACAAGTTGCTCAGCCCCAGCATTTT
CASSLAGQVAQPQHF
>few|NA|TRBV5-1|TRBJ1-1
TGCGCCAGCAGCTTGGGGTATGATGAAGCTGTCTTT
CASSLGYDEAVF
>few|NA|TRBV5-1|TRBJ1-1
TGCGCCAGCAGCTTGTGGCGGGGGATGAACACTGAAGCTTTCTTT
CASSLWRGMNTEAFF
>few|NA|TRBV4-1|TRBJ2-3
TGCGCCAGCAGCCAAGATATACGGGGACACAGGGTACCCCTCAGCACAGATACGCAGTATTTT
CASSQDIRGHRVPLSTDTQYF
>many|NA|TRBV7-6|TRBJ1-1
TGTGCCAGCAGACGCGAGGACAGTAAGCGGGCTTTCTTT
CASRREDSKRAFF
>NA|NA|TRBV12-1|TRBJ1-2
TGTGCCAGCAGCTCCGGTTGGGCAGGCCGGAAAGCTAACTATGGCTACACCTTC
CASSSGWAGRKANYGYTF
>NA|NA|TRBV7-2|TRBJ1-1
TGTGCCAGCAGCCTGGGGGTTGCCGATGAAGCTTTCTTT
CASSLGVADEAFF
>NA|NA|TRBV27|TRBJ2-3
TGTGCCAGCAGTCCTTCGGGGGAATGGGGAGATACGCAGTATTTT
CASSPSGEWGDTQYF
>NA|NA|TRBV11-3|TRBJ2-2
TGTGCCAGCAGCCTAATGGCAGGGAATGGGGAGCTGTTTTTT
CASSLMAGNGELFF
>NA|NA|TRBV12-3/TRBV12-4|TRBJ2-7
TGTGCCAGCAGTTGGGGTCCTACCTACGAGCAGTACTTC
CASSWGPTYEQYF
>NA|TRBD1|TRBV5-1|TRBJ2-7
TGCGCCAGCAGCCGGGACAGGGCGACCATCGCGCCCTACGAGCAGTACTTC
CASSRDRATIAPYEQYF
>NA|NA|TRBV20-1|TRBJ2-3
TGCAGTGCCCAGGGGGGCTCAGATACGCAGTATTTT
CSAQGGSDTQYF
>NA|TRBD1|TRBV12-3/TRBV12-4|TRBJ2-5
TGTGCCAGCAGTTGGGGACAGGGGCGGCGAGAGACCCAGTACTTC
CASSWGQGRRETQYF
>many|NA|TRBV4-1|TRBJ2-1
TGCGCCAGCAGCCAAGCGGGGAATATCCCGTACAATGAGCAGTTCTTC
CASSQAGNIPYNEQFF
>NA|TRBD1|TRBV5-1|TRBJ2-3
TGCGCCAGCAGCTTGGGATCCGGGACAGCACATTTATCTTTT
CASSLGSGTAHLSF
>few|NA|TRBV9|TRBJ2-7
TGTGCCAGCAGCTTCTCGGAGGGGGCCTACGAGCAGTACTTC
CASSFSEGAYEQYF
>NA|TRBD1|TRBV10-3|TRBJ1-5
TGTGCCATCGGGCCTAGGGGGCTAAGCAATCAGCCCCAGCATTTT
CAIGPRGLSNQPQHF
>NA|TRBD1|TRBV7-2|TRBJ2-5
TGTGCCAGCAGCTTAGCGAGAGGGACAGGGGGTCGCCAAGAGACCCAGTACTTC
CASSLARGTGGRQETQYF
>few|TRBD1|TRBV10-2|TRBJ2-7
TGCGCCAGCAGTGATGGAGGGACAGGCTCCTACGAGCAGTACTTC
CASSDGGTGSYEQYF
>NA|NA|TRBV29-1|TRBJ1-1
TGCAGCGTTGCTATGAACACTGAAGCTTTCTTT
CSVAMNTEAFF
>few|NA|TRBV3-1|TRBJ2-7
TGTGCCAGCAGCCAAGAAACGAAAGCGCTCTACGAGCAGTACTTC
CASSQETKALYEQYF
>NA|NA|TRBV6-5|TRBJ2-4
TGTGCCAGCAGTTACTCGAGTCGAAGGGCCGGCGGCAAAAACATTCAGTACTTC
CASSYSSRRAGGKNIQYF
>few|TRBD1|TRBV29-1|TRBJ2-1
TGCAGCGTTGTCCTGGACAGGGCCATCTCCTACAATGAGCAGTTCTTC
CSVVLDRAISYNEQFF
>few|TRBD1|TRBV27|TRBJ2-3
TGTGCCAGCAGTACCCCCCTCATCGGGACAGGGGGGTACACAGATACGCAGTATTTT
CASSTPLIGTGGYTDTQYF
>NA|NA|TRBV7-9|TRBJ2-2
TGTGCCAGCAGCCTCCCAGACGGGACGCTCGCCGGTAGGGAGCTGTTTTTT
CASSLPDGTLAGRELFF
>few|TRBD2|TRBV20-1|TRBJ2-7
TGCAGTGCGACCAGACTAGCGGGTCCCGGCTACGAGCAGTACTTC
CSATRLAGPGYEQYF
>few|TRBD1|TRBV5-1|TRBJ1-1
TGCGCCAGCAGCGGCACGACAGGGGGCGTCACTGAAGCTTTCTTT
CASSGTTGGVTEAFF
>NA|NA|TRBV11-2|TRBJ1-4
TGTGCCAGCAGCTTGCAGGGGACAACTAATGAAAAACTGTTTTTT
CASSLQGTTNEKLFF
>few|NA|TRBV7-2|TRBJ2-7
TGTGCCAGCAGCCAGGAGGGCTTTGTAATCGAGCAGTACTTC
CASSQEGFVIEQYF
>few|NA|TRBV10-3|TRBJ2-5
TGTGCCATCGGAAGGGGAGGACCTAGCCAAGAGACCCAGTACTTC
CAIGRGGPSQETQYF
>NA|NA|TRBV6-5|TRBJ1-1
TGTGCCAGCAGTTACAGTGGATCCCACGGGAACACTGAAGCTTTCTTT
CASSYSGSHGNTEAFF
>NA|NA|TRBV18|TRBJ2-5
TGTGCCAGCTCACCATGGGTACAGCCGTACCAAGAGACCCAGTACTTC
CASSPWVQPYQETQYF
>few|TRBD2|TRBV4-2|TRBJ2-1
TGTGCCAGCAGCCAAGATCTCCCTAGCGGCCCCTACAATGAGCAGTTCTTC
CASSQDLPSGPYNEQFF
>NA|TRBD1|TRBV7-9|TRBJ2-3
TGTGCCAGCAGCCCGTATGACAGGGGAGGTGATACGCAGTATTTT
CASSPYDRGGDTQYF
>NA|NA|TRBV12-3/TRBV12-4|TRBJ1-6
TGTGCCAGCAGTCCCGGGCCATGGAGGGGTTCACCCCTCCACTTT
CASSPGPWRGSPLHF
>few|NA|TRBV7-8|TRBJ1-1
TGTGCCAGCAGCCTCGTGCTTGGGCGTGAAGCTTTCTTT
CASSLVLGREAFF
>few|TRBD2|TRBV12-3/TRBV12-4|TRBJ2-7
TGTGCCAGCAGTCCACGACTAGCGGGGAACTACGAGCAGTACTTC
CASSPRLAGNYEQYF
>few|TRBD1|TRBV11-1|TRBJ2-1
TGTGCCAGCAGCTTAGCTACAGGGGCCTACAATGAGCAGTTCTTC
CASSLATGAYNEQFF
>NA|TRBD1|TRBV4-1|TRBJ1-1
TGCGCCAGCAGCCAAGATATAGGACAGGGGGATGAGGCTTTCTTT
CASSQDIGQGDEAFF
>NA|TRBD1|TRBV20-1|TRBJ2-7
TGCAGTGCATCCACAGGGGATGGCGTGAGCGAGCAGTACTTC
CSASTGDGVSEQYF